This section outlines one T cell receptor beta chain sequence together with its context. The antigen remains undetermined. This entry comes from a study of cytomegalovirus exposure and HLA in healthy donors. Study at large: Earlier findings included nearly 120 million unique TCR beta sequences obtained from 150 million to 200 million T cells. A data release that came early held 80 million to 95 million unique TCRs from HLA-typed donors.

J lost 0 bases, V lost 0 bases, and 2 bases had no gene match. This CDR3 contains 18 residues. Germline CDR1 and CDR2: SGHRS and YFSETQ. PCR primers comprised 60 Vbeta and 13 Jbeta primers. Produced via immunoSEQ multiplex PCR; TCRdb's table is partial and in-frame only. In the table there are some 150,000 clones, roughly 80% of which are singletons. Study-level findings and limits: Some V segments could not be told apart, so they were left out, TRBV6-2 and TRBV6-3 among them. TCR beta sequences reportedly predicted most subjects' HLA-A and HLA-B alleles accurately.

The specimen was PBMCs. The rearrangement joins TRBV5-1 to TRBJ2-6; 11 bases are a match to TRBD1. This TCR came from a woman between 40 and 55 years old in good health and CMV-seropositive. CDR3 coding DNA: TGCGCCAGCAGCTTGGATGGGACAGGGGGCTCTGGGGCCAACGTCCTGACTTTC. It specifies CASSLDGTGGSGANVLTF.